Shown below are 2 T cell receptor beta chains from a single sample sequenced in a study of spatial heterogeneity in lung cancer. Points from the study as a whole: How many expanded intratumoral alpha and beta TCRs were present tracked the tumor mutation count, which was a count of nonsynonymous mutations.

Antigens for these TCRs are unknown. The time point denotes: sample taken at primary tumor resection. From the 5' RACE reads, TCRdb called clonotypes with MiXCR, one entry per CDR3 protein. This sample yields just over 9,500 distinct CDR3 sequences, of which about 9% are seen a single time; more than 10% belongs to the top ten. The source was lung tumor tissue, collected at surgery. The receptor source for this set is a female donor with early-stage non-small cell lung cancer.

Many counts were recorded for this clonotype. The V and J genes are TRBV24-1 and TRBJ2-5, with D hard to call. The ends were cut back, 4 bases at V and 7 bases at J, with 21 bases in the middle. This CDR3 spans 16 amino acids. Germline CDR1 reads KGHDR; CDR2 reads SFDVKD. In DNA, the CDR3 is TGTGCCACCAGTGAAAACCGACAATCTACAAGAGGGACCCAGTACTTC. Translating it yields CATSENRQSTRGTQYF.

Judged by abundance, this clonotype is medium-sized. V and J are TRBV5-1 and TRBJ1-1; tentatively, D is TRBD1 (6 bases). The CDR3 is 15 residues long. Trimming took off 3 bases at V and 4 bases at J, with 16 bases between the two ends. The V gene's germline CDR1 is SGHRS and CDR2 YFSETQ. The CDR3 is CASSSNLQGLTEAFF. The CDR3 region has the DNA TGCGCCAGCAGCTCGAACTTACAGGGTCTCACTGAAGCTTTCTTT. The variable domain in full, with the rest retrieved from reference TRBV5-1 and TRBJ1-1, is KAGVTQTPRYLIKTRGQQVTLSCSPISGHRSVSWYQQTPGQGLQFLFEYFSETQRNKGNFPGRFSGRQFSNSRSEMNVSTLELGDSALYLCASSSNLQGLTEAFFGQGTRLTVV.